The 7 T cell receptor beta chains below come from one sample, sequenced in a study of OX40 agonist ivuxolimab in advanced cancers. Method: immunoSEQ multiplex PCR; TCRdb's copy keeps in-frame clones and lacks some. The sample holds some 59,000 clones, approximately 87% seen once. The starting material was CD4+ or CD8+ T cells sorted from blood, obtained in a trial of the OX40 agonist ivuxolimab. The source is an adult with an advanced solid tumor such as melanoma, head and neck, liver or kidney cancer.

In DNA form, the CDR3 reads TGTGCCAGCAGATCCCAGGGGGCGGGGTACAATGAGCAGTTCTTC. This encodes CASRSQGAGYNEQFF. V and J are TRBV6-5 and TRBJ2-1; 8 bases are a match to TRBD1. Per germline, CDR1 MNHEY and CDR2 SVGAGI. J gave up 4 bases and V 6 bases, and 8 bases lay outside the gene matches. The CDR3 covers 15 residues.

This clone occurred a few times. The CDR3 sequence is CASSSDAARLNEQFF. Here the CDR3 DNA reads TGTGCCAGCAGCTCGGACGCCGCCAGGCTCAATGAGCAGTTCTTC. The gene calls are TRBV7-3 and TRBJ2-1, with no clear D. Germline CDR1 reads SGHTA; CDR2 reads FQGTGA. The CDR3 contains 15 residues. Trimming shortened V by 4 bases and J by 6 bases, and 16 bases separated the two germline ends.

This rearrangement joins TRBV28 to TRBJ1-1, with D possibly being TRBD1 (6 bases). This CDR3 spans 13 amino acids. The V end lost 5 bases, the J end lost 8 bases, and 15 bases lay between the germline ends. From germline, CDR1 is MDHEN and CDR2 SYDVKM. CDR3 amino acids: CASSITGPTEAFF. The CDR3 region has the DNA TGTGCCAGCAGTATCACAGGGCCGACCGAAGCTTTCTTT. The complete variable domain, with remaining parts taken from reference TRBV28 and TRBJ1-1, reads DVKVTQSSRYLVKRTGEKVFLECVQDMDHENMFWYRQDPGLGLRLIYFSYDVKMKEKGDIPEGYSVSREKKERFSLILESASTNQTSMYLCASSITGPTEAFFGQGTRLTVV.

The CDR3 sequence is CASSTRTANTEAFF. The DNA of the CDR3 is TGCGCCAGCAGCACCCGGACGGCGAACACTGAAGCTTTCTTT. The chain carries TRBV5-1 and TRBJ1-1; D ambiguous. The germline V gene has CDR1 SGHRS and CDR2 YFSETQ. This CDR3 region has 14 residues. V was cut by 4 bases and J by 1 base, with 11 bases left in between. Full variable domain (missing parts from reference TRBV5-1 and TRBJ1-1): KAGVTQTPRYLIKTRGQQVTLSCSPISGHRSVSWYQQTPGQGLQFLFEYFSETQRNKGNFPGRFSGRQFSNSRSEMNVSTLELGDSALYLCASSTRTANTEAFFGQGTRLTVV.

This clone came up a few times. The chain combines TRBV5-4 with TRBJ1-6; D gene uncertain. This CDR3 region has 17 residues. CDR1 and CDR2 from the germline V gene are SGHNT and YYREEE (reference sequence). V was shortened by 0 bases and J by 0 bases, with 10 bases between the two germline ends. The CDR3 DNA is TGTGCCAGCAGCTTGGCCGGGAGGGACTCCTATAATTCACCCCTCCACTTT. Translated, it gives CASSLAGRDSYNSPLHF.

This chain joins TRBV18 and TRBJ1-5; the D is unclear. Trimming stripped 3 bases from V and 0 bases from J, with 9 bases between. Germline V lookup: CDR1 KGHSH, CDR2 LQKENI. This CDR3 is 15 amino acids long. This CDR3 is CASSPPALSNQPQHF. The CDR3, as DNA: TGTGCCAGCTCACCCCCCGCCCTTAGCAATCAGCCCCAGCATTTT.

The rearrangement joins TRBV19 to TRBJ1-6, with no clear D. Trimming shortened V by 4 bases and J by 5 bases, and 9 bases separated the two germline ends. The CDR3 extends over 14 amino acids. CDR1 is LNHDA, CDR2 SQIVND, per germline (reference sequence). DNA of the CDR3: TGTGCCAGTAGTAGCACAGCAAATAATTCACCCCTCCACTTT. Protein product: CASSSTANNSPLHF.